The 27 T cell receptor beta chains below all came from one sample that was sequenced in a study of cytomegalovirus exposure and HLA in healthy donors. Primers: 60 Vbeta forward and 13 Jbeta reverse. Assay used: immunoSEQ multiplex PCR; TCRdb lists only in-frame clones, some missing. The data show around 210,000 clones, roughly 80% seen once. What was sequenced was PBMCs. Receptor source: a man aged 50-60 years in good health and CMV-seronegative.

The rearrangement uses TRBV5-4 and TRBJ1-4, with D unclear. Trimming pared 4 bases from V and 4 bases from J, leaving 14 bases between. The CDR3 totals 15 residues. Germline loops: CDR1 SGHNT, CDR2 YYREEE (reference sequence). CDR3 bases: TGTGCCAGCAGCCCGGATCGGGTCCTTAATGAAAAACTGTTTTTT. Translating gives CASSPDRVLNEKLFF.

The chain couples TRBV14 to TRBJ2-7, with D tentatively TRBD1 (5 bases). Germline-derived CDR1 and CDR2 are SGHDN and FVKESK. This CDR3 region has 12 residues. Trimming removed 3 bases at V and 7 bases at J, with 10 bases between. For the CDR3, the DNA is TGTGCCAGCAGCCAGGGGCCTCTAGAGCAGTACTTC. Amino acid sequence: CASSQGPLEQYF.

V gene TRBV9 combines with J gene TRBJ1-1, with D perhaps matching TRBD1 (5 bases). With 4 bases removed from V and 8 bases from J, the gap between germline ends came to 12 bases. Per the germline V gene, CDR1 is SGDLS and CDR2 is YYNGEE. The CDR3 contains 12 residues. CDR3: CASSISGQEAFF. DNA for the CDR3: TGTGCCAGCAGCATTTCAGGGCAAGAAGCTTTCTTT.

This sequence joins TRBV5-1 and TRBJ2-5; 7 bases line up with TRBD1. V dropped 2 bases and J dropped 4; count of bases not matched to a gene: 8. In germline, CDR1 is SGHRS, CDR2 YFSETQ. The CDR3 has 15 amino acids. As DNA, the CDR3 is TGCGCCAGCAGCTTCCCCACAGGGGTCTTAGAGACCCAGTACTTC. As protein: CASSFPTGVLETQYF.

Remarks on this clone: A junction boundary mismatches the germline segment, possibly from a read error. The chain combines TRBV30 with TRBJ2-6, with D possibly being TRBD1 (6 bases). From germline, CDR1 is GTSNPN and CDR2 SVGIG (reference sequence). The length of the CDR3 is 18 residues. The CDR3 DNA sequence: TGTGCCTGGAGTGTAGGGAACAGGGTCGGCTCTGGGGCCAACGGCCTGACTTTC. This sequence encodes CAWSVGNRVGSGANGLTF.

The chain has TRBV29-1 and TRBJ1-1; D gene unclear. Per the germline V gene, CDR1 is SQVTM and CDR2 is ANQGSEA. The CDR3 is 11 amino acids. Trimming took 4 bases from V and 10 from J, leaving 13 bases between them. The CDR3, as DNA: TGCAGCGTTGGAGTAGAAATCGGAGCTTTCTTT. This encodes CSVGVEIGAFF.

The chain links TRBV30 to TRBJ1-3; 7 bases line up with TRBD1. Unmatched junction bases numbered 4, after V lost 3 bases and J lost 2 bases. CDR1 is GTSNPN and CDR2 is SVGIG in the germline V gene (reference sequence). The CDR3 contains 14 residues. This CDR3 reads CAWRDRVAGNTIYF. The CDR3 DNA is TGTGCCTGGAGAGACAGGGTGGCTGGAAACACCATATATTTT.

The chain combines TRBV4-1 with TRBJ2-2; 8 nucleotides line up with TRBD1. Per the germline V gene, CDR1 is MGHRA and CDR2 is YSYEKL. V shed 9 bases, J shed 1 base, and the junction held 7 bases outside the gene matches. The CDR3 has 15 residues. The CDR3 nucleotides read TGCGCCAGACCGTATGGGACAGGGAACACCGGGGAGCTGTTTTTT. Translated, it gives CARPYGTGNTGELFF.

This clone was detected once. The V gene is TRBV5-1, the J gene TRBJ2-7, with a weak D call TRBD2 (6 bases). CDR1 is SGHRS, CDR2 YFSETQ, per germline. The CDR3 spans 18 residues. The ends were cut back, 4 bases at V and 0 bases at J, with 23 bases in the middle. For the CDR3, the DNA is TGCGCCAGCAGCCCCCCTTTCTTAGGGGCTAGCGACTCCTACGAGCAGTACTTC. It translates to CASSPPFLGASDSYEQYF.

The chain uses TRBV2 and TRBJ2-4, with D possibly TRBD2 on 6 matching bases. V dropped 4 bases and J dropped 0 bases, with 16 bases sitting between them. This CDR3 comprises 17 residues. Germline loops: CDR1 SNHLY, CDR2 FYNNEI. In DNA, the CDR3 is TGTGCCAGCAGTGGTGGGCCCGGCGGGATAGCCAAAAACATTCAGTACTTC. This codes for CASSGGPGGIAKNIQYF.

This chain links TRBV28 with TRBJ2-7, with a weak D call TRBD1 (6 bases). CDR3 size: 14 residues. Looked up from germline, CDR1 is MDHEN and CDR2 is SYDVKM. Trimming stripped 9 bases from V and 1 base from J, with 16 bases between. The CDR3 DNA reads as TGTGCCAGTGAGACGGGACACCTTTCCTACGAGCAGTACTTC. Translation gives CASETGHLSYEQYF. The full variable domain, rest sourced from reference TRBV28 and TRBJ2-7, is DVKVTQSSRYLVKRTGEKVFLECVQDMDHENMFWYRQDPGLGLRLIYFSYDVKMKEKGDIPEGYSVSREKKERFSLILESASTNQTSMYLCASETGHLSYEQYFGPGTRLTVT.

This rearrangement joins TRBV5-1 to TRBJ2-5; weak D call: TRBD1 (6 bases). CDR1 and CDR2 from the germline V gene are SGHRS and YFSETQ. This CDR3 has 15 residues. Trimming took off 0 bases at V and 5 bases at J, with 14 bases between the two ends. Written as DNA, the CDR3 is TGCGCCAGCAGCTTGGCGGACAGCCTCAGGGAGACCCAGTACTTC. Encoded protein: CASSLADSLRETQYF.

Details on this clone: Given the absence of the conserved phenylalanine or tryptophan at the CDR3 end, a read error is likely. This rearrangement joins TRBV27 to TRBJ1-5; D might be TRBD1 (6 bases). CDR1 MNHEY and CDR2 SMNVEV come from the germline V gene (reference sequence). The CDR3 loop spans 15 amino acids. Trimming removed 6 bases from V and 0 bases from J, with 12 bases in between. CDR3: CASRYSGDSNQPQHL. The CDR3 DNA reads TGTGCCAGCAGGTACTCAGGGGATAGCAATCAGCCCCAGCATCTT.

The V and J genes are TRBV5-6 and TRBJ2-4; 9 nucleotides match TRBD1. Germline V gives CDR1 SGHDT, CDR2 YYEEEE. The length of the CDR3 is 14 residues. Trimming cost V 7 bases and J 0 bases; bases outside gene matches: 2. The CDR3 sequence is CASEGQGAKNIQYF. DNA of the CDR3: TGTGCCAGCGAGGGACAGGGAGCCAAAAACATTCAGTACTTC.

The chain couples TRBV6-1 to TRBJ1-5; D perhaps matches TRBD1 (6 bases). Trimming shortened V by 4 bases and J by 5 bases, and 9 bases separated the two germline ends. The CDR3 contains 13 residues. Germline assignment: CDR1 MNHNS and CDR2 SASEGT. The CDR3 protein is CASSGQEHQPQHF. Written as DNA, the CDR3 is TGTGCCAGCAGTGGACAGGAACATCAGCCCCAGCATTTT.

V and J are TRBV29-1 and TRBJ1-2; 10 bases are a match to TRBD1. Germline CDR1 reads SQVTM; CDR2 reads ANQGSEA. The CDR3 contains 14 residues. The V segment lost 0 bases and the J segment 7 bases; nucleotides outside the gene matches: 5. Written as DNA, the CDR3 is TGCAGCGTTGAAGATTGGGGACAGGGGATTGGCTACACCTTC. It specifies CSVEDWGQGIGYTF.

The chain uses TRBV28 and TRBJ1-2; D call uncertain. There are 11 residues in the CDR3. V lost 4 bases, J lost 4 bases, and 4 bases lay in between. Germline assignment: CDR1 MDHEN and CDR2 SYDVKM. This CDR3 is CASSSIYGYTF. The CDR3, as DNA: TGTGCCAGCAGTTCCATCTATGGCTACACCTTC.

The J gene is TRBJ2-1, the V gene TRBV5-1, with 10 bases fitting TRBD2. V dropped 6 bases and J dropped 2; count of bases not matched to a gene: 17. This CDR3 comprises 19 residues. Germline values: CDR1 SGHRS, CDR2 YFSETQ. CDR3 coding DNA: TGCGCCAGCAACTCGGGGAAAGGACTAGCGGAGAGGACCTACAATGAGCAGTTCTTC. Its translation: CASNSGKGLAERTYNEQFF.

About this clone itself: Other DNA sequences in the sample encode the same CDR3. V gene TRBV5-1 combines with J gene TRBJ2-6; weak D call: TRBD2 (6 bases). Germline-derived CDR1 and CDR2 are SGHRS and YFSETQ. The length of the CDR3 is 17 residues. Trimming cost V 4 bases and J 0 bases, with 14 bases left between them. The CDR3 region has the DNA TGCGCCAGCAGCCTAAGGCAGGGAGGCTCTGGGGCCAACGTCCTGACTTTC. Its translation is CASSLRQGGSGANVLTF.

In this sample, this clone turned up a few times. The chain uses TRBV19 and TRBJ2-2; D is undetermined. Germline-derived CDR1 and CDR2 are LNHDA and SQIVND (reference sequence). The ends were cut back, 0 bases at V and 5 bases at J, with 7 bases in the middle. CDR3 length: 14 amino acids. In nucleotides, the CDR3 is TGTGCCAGTAGTATAGATCCTAGAACCGGGGAGCTGTTTTTT. Translating gives CASSIDPRTGELFF.

CDR3 amino acids: CASSLTDIRGDTQYF. The CDR3 coding sequence is TGTGCCAGCAGCCTAACGGACATCAGGGGAGATACGCAGTATTTT. The gene calls are TRBV4-2 and TRBJ2-3, with D possibly matching TRBD1 (6 bases). Germline V gene sequence: CDR1 LGHNA, CDR2 YNFKEQ. The CDR3 has 15 residues. Trimming shortened V by 4 bases and J by 5 bases, and 16 bases separated the two germline ends.

V usage is TRBV10-1 and J usage is TRBJ2-5, with D maybe TRBD1 (5 bases). V lost 4 bases and J 0 bases, leaving 6 bases between the germline ends. The CDR3 runs to 13 residues. CDR1 and CDR2 from the germline V gene are WNHNN and SYGVQD (reference sequence). Written as DNA, the CDR3 is TGCGCCAGCAGTGGGACATACCAAGAGACCCAGTACTTC. Translation gives CASSGTYQETQYF.

The chain uses TRBV19 and TRBJ2-2, with a weak D call TRBD2 (6 bases). Trimming cost V 6 bases and J 6 bases, with 17 bases left between them. The length of the CDR3 is 15 residues. Germline CDR1 LNHDA, CDR2 SQIVND (reference sequence). The CDR3 DNA follows: TGTGCCAGTAGCCCCCTGGAGTGGGGGGCCGGGGAGCTGTTTTTT. Its translation: CASSPLEWGAGELFF.

This clone has only a few counts. This chain joins TRBV14 and TRBJ2-1; 7 bases fit TRBD1. Germline assignment: CDR1 SGHDN and CDR2 FVKESK. The CDR3 runs to 19 residues. J lost 1 base, V lost 0 bases, and 12 bases had no gene match. As DNA, the CDR3 is TGTGCCAGCAGCCAAGATTCCCGTGACAGGGTGAAGTCCTACAATGAGCAGTTCTTC. It codes for CASSQDSRDRVKSYNEQFF. The variable domain in full, completed from reference TRBV14 and TRBJ2-1, reads EAGVTQFPSHSVIEKGQTVTLRCDPISGHDNLYWYRRVMGKEIKFLLHFVKESKQDESGMPNNRFLAERTGGTYSTLKVQPAELEDSGVYFCASSQDSRDRVKSYNEQFFGPGTRLTVL.

The V gene is TRBV6-1, the J gene TRBJ1-4; 8 bases align to TRBD1. Germline trimming cut 11 bases from V and 4 bases from J; bases unmatched to any gene: 6. The CDR3 contains 13 residues. The germline CDR1 and CDR2 sequences are MNHNS and SASEGT. The chain's CDR3 is CASTGGVNEKLFF. The CDR3 DNA sequence: TGTGCCTCAACAGGGGGGGTTAATGAAAAACTGTTTTTT.

J is TRBJ2-1 and V is TRBV5-1, with 10 bases matching TRBD2. V trimming: 0 bases; J trimming: 7 bases; junction bases outside the gene matches: 4. This CDR3 spans 15 amino acids. The germline gives CDR1 SGHRS, CDR2 YFSETQ. The CDR3 sequence: CASSLGGTSDNEQFF. For the CDR3, the DNA is TGCGCCAGCAGCTTGGGAGGGACTAGCGATAATGAGCAGTTCTTC.

The chain is built from TRBV4-1 and TRBJ1-4, with D possibly being TRBD1 (5 bases). Germline V lookup: CDR1 MGHRA, CDR2 YSYEKL. Trimming took off 4 bases at V and 5 bases at J, with 11 bases between the two ends. The CDR3 is made up of 14 amino acids. CDR3 nucleotides: TGCGCCAGCAGCCTCTGGGGGGGAAATGAAAAACTGTTTTTT. Protein product: CASSLWGGNEKLFF.